One and the same sample provided the 27 T cell receptor beta chains below, sequenced in a study of blood T cell repertoires in COVID-19. Here immunoSEQ multiplex PCR was the method, and the copy in TCRdb shows in-frame clones only, minus some. The table has 150,000 to 200,000 clones, about 86% seen once. The material sequenced was peripheral blood. The receptor set was obtained from a woman in her sixties or seventies with COVID-19, enrolled during active disease.

The chain links TRBV5-1 to TRBJ1-5; TRBD1 agrees at 8 bases. In germline, CDR1 is SGHRS, CDR2 YFSETQ. The ends lost 4 bases at V and 4 bases at J; junction bases unmatched: 10. This CDR3 has 16 residues. CDR3 nucleotides: TGCGCCAGCAGCATAGGACAGGGCGGAGATAATCAGCCCCAGCATTTT. Residues: CASSIGQGGDNQPQHF.

The CDR3 region is CGNTGEVDTQYF. The CDR3 region has the DNA TGCGGAAACACAGGGGAAGTTGATACGCAGTATTTT. The rearrangement joins TRBV10-1 to TRBJ2-3, with 7 bases aligning to TRBD1. The CDR3 is 12 amino acids. Germline V gene data show CDR1 as WNHNN and CDR2 as SYGVQD (reference sequence).

This chain uses TRBV7-3 with TRBJ2-1, with 7 bases that match TRBD2. V dropped 5 bases and J dropped 4; count of bases not matched to a gene: 8. Germline V gene lookup returns CDR1 SGHTA and CDR2 FQGTGA. The CDR3 runs to 15 residues. CDR3 bases: TGTGCCAGCAGCATCCCGCCGGGGGGATACAATGAGCAGTTCTTC. It yields the protein CASSIPPGGYNEQFF.

This chain links TRBV30 with TRBJ1-2, with 8 bases identical to TRBD1. The J segment lost 8 bases and the V segment lost 5 bases, leaving 10 bases of the junction unmatched. Germline-derived CDR1 and CDR2 are GTSNPN and SVGIG (reference sequence). CDR3 length equals 13 residues. CDR3 nucleotide sequence: TGTGCCTGGCAGAGAGCAGGGGGCGGGGGCTACACCTTC. This translates into CAWQRAGGGGYTF.

The V call is TRBV7-9, the J call TRBJ2-7; 7 bases match TRBD1. Germline V lookup: CDR1 SEHNR, CDR2 FQNEAQ (reference sequence). This CDR3 has 14 amino acids. J was trimmed by 0 bases and V by 6 bases; bases with no gene match: 5. The CDR3 DNA is TGTGCCAGCAGACAGGGGACCGTCTCCTACGAGCAGTACTTC. Its translation: CASRQGTVSYEQYF.

V is TRBV6-5 and J is TRBJ2-7; no reliable D call. The V end lost 7 bases, the J end lost 0 bases, and 10 bases lay between the germline ends. The CDR3 loop spans 13 amino acids. Germline V gene data show CDR1 as MNHEY and CDR2 as SVGAGI. The CDR3 DNA is TGTGCCAGCACCGGCAGGCCCTCCTACGAGCAGTACTTC. Its translation: CASTGRPSYEQYF.

This CDR3 reads CSASTPGGHTYEQYF. Here the CDR3 DNA reads TGCAGTGCTAGTACCCCGGGGGGACATACCTACGAGCAGTACTTC. The chain uses TRBV20-1 and TRBJ2-7; possible D gene TRBD2, 7 bases. The CDR3 totals 15 residues. V gave up 3 bases and J gave up 2 bases, with 17 bases separating them. CDR1 and CDR2 (germline): DFQATT, SNEGSKA (reference sequence).

The rearrangement uses TRBV6-2 or TRBV6-3 and TRBJ1-4; D not certain. V was trimmed by 5 bases and J by 3 bases, leaving 4 bases between them. The germline CDR1 and CDR2 sequences are MNHEY and SVGEGT. The CDR3 loop spans 12 amino acids. CDR3 DNA: TGTGCCAGCAGTCGGGCTAATGAAAAACTGTTTTTT. Translated, it gives CASSRANEKLFF.

The V gene is TRBV28, the J gene TRBJ2-2; weak D call: TRBD2 (5 bases). Trimming left V 8 bases short and J 2 bases short, with 15 bases between. CDR3 length: 15 residues. The V gene's germline CDR1 is MDHEN and CDR2 SYDVKM. CDR3 bases: TGTGCCAGCTGGGAGAGCGGAGGCAACACCGGGGAGCTGTTTTTT. Residues: CASWESGGNTGELFF.

The V gene is TRBV29-1, the J gene TRBJ1-4, with 10 bases lining up with TRBD1. This CDR3 has 14 residues. CDR1 and CDR2 from the germline V gene are SQVTM and ANQGSEA. V trimming: 3 bases; J trimming: 8 bases; junction bases outside the gene matches: 6. CDR3 coding DNA: TGCAGCGTTGAGGGGGGGACAGGGGTGGAAAAACTGTTTTTT. Its translation: CSVEGGTGVEKLFF.

This chain connects TRBV27 to TRBJ2-7, with D tentatively TRBD2 (6 bases). Trimming removed 2 bases at V and 0 bases at J, with 8 bases between. The length of the CDR3 is 14 residues. The germline V gene encodes CDR1 MNHEY and CDR2 SMNVEV (reference sequence). CDR3 nucleotide sequence: TGTGCCAGCAGTTTAAGACTAGTCTCCTACGAGCAGTACTTC. This encodes CASSLRLVSYEQYF.

CDR3 in amino acids: CASSQGQGPYEQYF. The DNA for the CDR3 is TGTGCCAGCAGCCAAGGACAGGGGCCCTACGAGCAGTACTTC. The chain joins TRBV5-5 to TRBJ2-7, with TRBD1 matching over 9 bases. CDR1 and CDR2 (germline): SGHKS, YYEKEE (reference sequence). The CDR3 sequence is 14 residues long. Trimming at V came to 4 bases and at J to 2 bases, leaving 4 bases not matched to a gene.

The chain recombines TRBV5-4 with TRBJ2-7; possible D gene TRBD2, 6 bases. Germline-derived CDR1 and CDR2 are SGHNT and YYREEE (reference sequence). The CDR3 sequence is 14 residues long. With 2 bases removed from V and 3 bases from J, the gap between germline ends came to 12 bases. The CDR3 DNA follows: TGTGCCAGCAGCTTTGCGGGAAAAATCTACGAGCAGTACTTC. Amino acid sequence: CASSFAGKIYEQYF.

V gene TRBV5-8 combines with J gene TRBJ1-3; a possible D gene is TRBD1 (5 bases). The germline V gene has CDR1 SGHTS and CDR2 YDEGEE. The CDR3 spans 15 residues. With 5 bases removed from V and 2 bases from J, the gap between germline ends came to 14 bases. CDR3 DNA sequence: TGTGCCAGCAGTATACTCAGGGTTCCTGGAAACACCATATATTTT. It is translated as CASSILRVPGNTIYF.

The rearrangement uses TRBV19 and TRBJ2-2, with 11 positions matching TRBD2. The CDR3 runs to 15 residues. J gave up 4 bases and V 6 bases, and 4 bases lay outside the gene matches. Per the germline V gene, CDR1 is LNHDA and CDR2 is SQIVND (reference sequence). Here the CDR3 DNA reads TGTGCCAGTAGCCTCGGACTAGCGGGCACCGGGGAGCTGTTTTTT. Residues: CASSLGLAGTGELFF.

The chain carries TRBV25-1 and TRBJ1-1, with TRBD1 as a possible D gene (6 bases). With 8 bases removed from V and 2 bases from J, the gap between germline ends came to 18 bases. The CDR3 spans 15 residues. The germline gives CDR1 MGHDK, CDR2 SYGVNS. This CDR3 is CASGRRGGRNTEAFF. The CDR3 DNA sequence: TGTGCCAGCGGGAGAAGGGGGGGCCGAAACACTGAAGCTTTCTTT. Combining the CDR3 with reference TRBV25-1 and TRBJ1-1 gives the whole variable domain EADIYQTPRYLVIGTGKKITLECSQTMGHDKMYWYQQDPGMELHLIHYSYGVNSTEKGDLSSESTVSRIRTEHFPLTLESARPSHTSQYLCASGRRGGRNTEAFFGQGTRLTVV.

In DNA form, the CDR3 reads TGCAGCGTCAAAGGACTAGCGGGGATCTACGAGCAGTACTTC. It encodes CSVKGLAGIYEQYF. The genes are TRBV29-1 and TRBJ2-7; the match to TRBD2 covers 12 bases. CDR3 length: 14 amino acids. The V gene end was trimmed by 6 bases and the J gene end by 3 bases; junction bases not matched to a gene: 6. Germline values: CDR1 SQVTM, CDR2 ANQGSEA.

This clone was picked up a small number of times. J is TRBJ2-3 and V is TRBV12-3 or TRBV12-4, with TRBD2 matching over 10 bases. The CDR3 extends over 12 amino acids. The junction had 8 bases not matched to a gene; V was cut back by 6 bases and J by 14 bases. The CDR3 region has the DNA TGTGCCAGCAGGCCTCTAGCGGGAGAAGGGTATTTT. This translates into CASRPLAGEGYF.

This clone was detected a few times. The chain has TRBV6-5 and TRBJ2-3; 7 bases line up with TRBD2. The V gene end was trimmed by 7 bases and the J gene end by 0 bases; junction bases not matched to a gene: 7. The CDR3 length is 15 residues. Germline V lookup: CDR1 MNHEY, CDR2 SVGAGI. The CDR3: CASTIAGSSTDTQYF. The CDR3, as DNA: TGTGCCAGCACCATAGCGGGTTCTAGCACAGATACGCAGTATTTT.

This chain uses TRBV19 with TRBJ1-2; 7 bases are a match to TRBD1. The CDR3 has 13 amino acids. Unmatched junction bases numbered 9, after V lost 6 bases and J lost 8 bases. The germline V gene encodes CDR1 LNHDA and CDR2 SQIVND (reference sequence). CDR3: CASSPGTAGGYTF. The DNA of the CDR3 is TGTGCCAGTAGCCCTGGGACAGCTGGGGGCTACACCTTC.

The gene calls are TRBV6-2 or TRBV6-3 and TRBJ2-7, with D perhaps TRBD2 (6 bases). Between the trimmed V and J ends, which lost 4 bases and 4 bases, there was a span of 14 bases. Germline V gene lookup returns CDR1 MNHEY and CDR2 SVGEGT. The CDR3 length is 14 residues. The CDR3 DNA sequence: TGTGCCAGCAGTTGGACTACACTAACTTACGAGCAGTACTTC. Translated: CASSWTTLTYEQYF.

The rearrangement links TRBV7-9 to TRBJ1-5, with TRBD1 identical over 8 bases. Per the germline V gene, CDR1 is SEHNR and CDR2 is FQNEAQ (reference sequence). The V and J ends lost 1 base and 3 bases, in that order; junction bases with no gene match: 8. CDR3 length: 17 residues. CDR3 coding DNA: TGTGCCAGCAGCTTAGGCGGCGACAGGGGTCTCAATCAGCCCCAGCATTTT. Encoded protein: CASSLGGDRGLNQPQHF.

The rearrangement uses TRBV5-8 and TRBJ1-1, with D tentatively TRBD1 (6 bases). V was pared by 0 bases and J by 3 bases, with 18 bases between. The length of the CDR3 is 17 residues. The germline V gene has CDR1 SGHTS and CDR2 YDEGEE. The CDR3 loop is CASSLALSGTLYTEAFF. The CDR3 bases are TGTGCCAGCAGCTTGGCCTTATCTGGGACACTCTACACTGAAGCTTTCTTT.

As DNA, the CDR3 is TGCGCCAGCAGCCAAGGTGGACAGAGTATCTACGAGCAGTACTTC. It encodes CASSQGGQSIYEQYF. The chain carries TRBV4-1 and TRBJ2-7; D possibly corresponds to TRBD1 (6 bases). Germline CDR1 MGHRA, CDR2 YSYEKL. Trimming cost V 1 base and J 3 bases, with 13 bases left between them. The CDR3 length is 15 residues.

This CDR3 reads CASSFGGASYNEQFF. CDR3 DNA sequence: TGTGCCAGCAGTTTCGGCGGAGCTAGCTACAATGAGCAGTTCTTC. The chain couples TRBV28 to TRBJ2-1; D unresolved. Between the trimmed V and J ends, which lost 3 bases and 3 bases, there was a span of 12 bases. The CDR3 spans 15 residues. Germline V gene data show CDR1 as MDHEN and CDR2 as SYDVKM.

V and J are TRBV6-2 or TRBV6-3 and TRBJ2-7; TRBD1 agrees at 11 bases. Germline V gene sequence: CDR1 MNHEY, CDR2 SVGEGT. The CDR3 spans 14 residues. Germline trimming cut 5 bases from V and 5 bases from J; bases unmatched to any gene: 5. In DNA, the CDR3 is TGTGCCAGCAGTAAAAGGACAGGGGGCGACGAGCAGTACTTC. Translated: CASSKRTGGDEQYF.

The chain uses TRBV4-1 and TRBJ1-2, with TRBD1 matching over 7 bases. Germline-derived CDR1 and CDR2 are MGHRA and YSYEKL. J lost 1 base, V lost 5 bases, and 7 bases had no gene match. There are 15 residues in the CDR3. Here the CDR3 DNA reads TGCGCCAGCAGCGCGAATACAGGGGTTAACTATGGCTACACCTTC. Translation: CASSANTGVNYGYTF.